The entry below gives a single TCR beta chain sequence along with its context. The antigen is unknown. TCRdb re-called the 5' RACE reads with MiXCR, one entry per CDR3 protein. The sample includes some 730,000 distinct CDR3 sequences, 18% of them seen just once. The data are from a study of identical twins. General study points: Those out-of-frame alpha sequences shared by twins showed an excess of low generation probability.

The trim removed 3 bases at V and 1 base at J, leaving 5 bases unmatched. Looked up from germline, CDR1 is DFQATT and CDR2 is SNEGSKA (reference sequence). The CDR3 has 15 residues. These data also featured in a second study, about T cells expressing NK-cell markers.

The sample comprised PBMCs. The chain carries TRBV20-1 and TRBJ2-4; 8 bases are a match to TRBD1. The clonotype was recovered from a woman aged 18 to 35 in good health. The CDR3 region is CSARMGQAAKNIQYF. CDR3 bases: TGCAGTGCTAGGATGGGACAGGCGGCCAAAAACATTCAGTACTTC.